This TCR beta chain is drawn from a study of shared clonotypes between healthy human individuals. The naive CD8 fraction comprised CD45RO-negative cells positively selected for CCR7 and excluded terminally differentiated effector memory CD45RA+ cells. Germline trimming cut 6 bases from V and 7 bases from J; bases unmatched to any gene: 8. The CDR3 has 13 residues. Germline V gives CDR1 MGHDK, CDR2 SYGVNS. The protocol was immunoSEQ multiplex PCR, while the TCRdb copy is restricted to in-frame clones and leaves out a portion. The sample includes approximately 720,000 clones, about 90% of them seen just once.

The origin of this receptor is a young man in good health. The sequencing input was naive CD8+ T cells sorted from blood. The chain has TRBV25-1 and TRBJ2-7, with TRBD1 identical over 8 bases. CDR3 protein: CASRDQGAREQYF. In nucleotides, the CDR3 is TGTGCCAGCAGAGACCAGGGGGCGCGAGAGCAGTACTTC.